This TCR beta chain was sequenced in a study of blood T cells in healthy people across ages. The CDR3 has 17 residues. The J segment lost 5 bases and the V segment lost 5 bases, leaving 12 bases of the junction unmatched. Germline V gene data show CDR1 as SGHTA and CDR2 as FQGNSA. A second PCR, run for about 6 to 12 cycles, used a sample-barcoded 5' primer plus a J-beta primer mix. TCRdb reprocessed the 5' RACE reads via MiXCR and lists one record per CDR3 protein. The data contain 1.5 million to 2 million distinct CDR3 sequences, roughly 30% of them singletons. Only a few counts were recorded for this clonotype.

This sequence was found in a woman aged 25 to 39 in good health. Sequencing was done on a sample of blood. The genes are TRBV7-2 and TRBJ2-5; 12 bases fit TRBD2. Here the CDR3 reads CASSPGGLAGTGETQYF. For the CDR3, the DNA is TGTGCCAGCAGCCCCGGAGGACTAGCGGGGACCGGGGAGACCCAGTACTTC.